The 24 T cell receptor beta chains below were found in one sample sequenced in a study of Graves' ophthalmopathy and Graves' hyperthyroidism. The TCR beta CDR3 regions underwent amplification from RNA transcripts. The library came from an HTBI-primed first-round RT-PCR and a second-round multiplex PCR. TCRdb reanalysed the multiplex PCR reads using MiXCR and keeps one entry per CDR3 protein. Among about 220,000 distinct CDR3 sequences listed, 20% to 25% were seen once. The sequenced sample consisted of peripheral blood. The origin of the receptors is a woman between 45 and 60 years old with Graves' ophthalmopathy.

This clonotype was detected ten times or more. The chain employs TRBV27 and TRBJ1-1; no clear D gene. Trimming cost V 2 bases and J 4 bases, with 14 bases left between them. CDR3 length equals 15 residues. The germline V gene has CDR1 MNHEY and CDR2 SMNVEV (reference sequence). The CDR3 protein is CASSLRPGDATEAFF. CDR3 bases: TGTGCCAGCAGTTTACGTCCGGGCGACGCCACTGAAGCTTTCTTT.

The gene calls are TRBV11-2 and TRBJ2-5; 7 bases are a match to TRBD2. The CDR3 spans 16 residues. CDR1 and CDR2 from the germline V gene are SGHAT and FQNNGV. J lost 5 bases, V lost 3 bases, and 12 bases had no gene match. This CDR3 reads CASSLNGLAARETQYF. CDR3 bases: TGTGCCAGCAGCTTGAATGGGCTAGCGGCGCGGGAGACCCAGTACTTC.

The V gene is TRBV11-3, the J gene TRBJ2-5; 10 bases line up with TRBD1. The germline CDR1 and CDR2 sequences are SGHNT and YENEEA. The V gene end was trimmed by 2 bases and the J gene end by 4 bases; junction bases not matched to a gene: 7. This CDR3 comprises 16 residues. The chain's CDR3 is CASSLSDRGRGETQYF. DNA for the CDR3: TGTGCCAGCAGCTTATCCGACAGGGGGCGGGGAGAGACCCAGTACTTC.

The V gene is TRBV28, the J gene TRBJ2-6; no clear D gene. V dropped 3 bases and J dropped 0 bases, with 6 bases sitting between them. The CDR3 sequence is 15 residues long. CDR1 is MDHEN, CDR2 SYDVKM, per germline. The CDR3 DNA reads as TGTGCCAGCAGTTTCCATGACTCTGGGGCCAACGTCCTGACTTTC. Amino acid sequence: CASSFHDSGANVLTF.

The gene calls are TRBV4-1 and TRBJ1-2; maybe TRBD1 (6 bases). CDR1 and CDR2 from the germline V gene are MGHRA and YSYEKL. This CDR3 region has 16 residues. The germline V and J ends were trimmed by 0 bases and 4 bases, with 15 bases remaining between them. The CDR3 loop reads CASSQDEGGASYGYTF. CDR3 nucleotides: TGCGCCAGCAGCCAAGATGAGGGGGGCGCAAGCTATGGCTACACCTTC.

This chain uses TRBV28 with TRBJ1-5, with D possibly matching TRBD1 (6 bases). The CDR3 has 14 residues. Between the trimmed V and J ends, which lost 1 base and 5 bases, there was a span of 9 bases. Germline lookup yields CDR1 MDHEN and CDR2 SYDVKM. This chain's CDR3 is CASSLLQGDQPQHF. The CDR3 nucleotides are TGTGCCAGCAGTTTATTACAGGGTGATCAGCCCCAGCATTTT.

This clonotype occurred many times. The V and J genes are TRBV6-1 and TRBJ2-5; D is perhaps TRBD1 (6 bases). The CDR3 totals 14 residues. Between the trimmed V and J ends, which lost 6 bases and 5 bases, there was a span of 16 bases. The germline CDR1 and CDR2 sequences are MNHNS and SASEGT. The DNA for the CDR3 is TGTGCCAGCAGGCCTACACAGGGCCCTGAGACCCAGTACTTC. Translation gives CASRPTQGPETQYF.

This clonotype was seen many times. The chain couples TRBV19 to TRBJ2-6, with 7 positions matching TRBD1. The V gene end was trimmed by 6 bases and the J gene end by 0 bases; junction bases not matched to a gene: 2. CDR1 and CDR2 (germline): LNHDA, SQIVND (reference sequence). CDR3 size: 15 residues. The CDR3 sequence is CASSRQGSGANVLTF. CDR3 nucleotide sequence: TGTGCCAGTAGCCGACAGGGCTCTGGGGCCAACGTCCTGACTTTC.

This clonotype was detected ten times or more. The rearrangement joins TRBV28 to TRBJ1-1, with 7 bases fitting TRBD1. After removal of 4 bases from V and 3 bases from J, the junction contained 8 bases not matched to a gene. The CDR3 runs 15 residues. CDR1 is MDHEN and CDR2 is SYDVKM in the germline V gene. The chain's CDR3 is CASSYGTALDTEAFF. CDR3 nucleotides: TGTGCCAGCAGTTACGGGACAGCCCTTGACACTGAAGCTTTCTTT.

There are many counts of this clonotype. The chain recombines TRBV20-1 with TRBJ2-2, with D possibly being TRBD1 (6 bases). Trimming shortened V by 0 bases and J by 5 bases, and 19 bases separated the two germline ends. This CDR3 has 17 amino acids. CDR1 DFQATT and CDR2 SNEGSKA come from the germline V gene (reference sequence). The CDR3 loop is CSARDGMRGSITGELFF. CDR3 coding DNA: TGCAGTGCTAGAGATGGGATGAGGGGGTCGATAACCGGGGAGCTGTTTTTT.

In this sample, this clonotype turned up many times. This chain uses TRBV27 with TRBJ1-6; 7 bases line up with TRBD1. This CDR3 has 14 amino acids. Germline loops: CDR1 MNHEY, CDR2 SMNVEV (reference sequence). V dropped 2 bases and J dropped 14; count of bases not matched to a gene: 9. The CDR3 DNA follows: TGTGCCAGCAGTTTACAGGGGGGCCGAATGTCCCTCCACTTT. Its protein product is CASSLQGGRMSLHF.

The gene calls are TRBV11-2 and TRBJ2-2; 9 bases map to TRBD2. CDR1 and CDR2 from the germline V gene are SGHAT and FQNNGV. The junction had 8 bases not matched to a gene; V was cut back by 2 bases and J by 7 bases. This CDR3 contains 16 residues. The CDR3 nucleotides read TGTGCCAGCAGCTTATCTCGGACTAGCGTAATCGGGGAGCTGTTTTTT. Its protein product is CASSLSRTSVIGELFF.

The table lists this clonotype with many counts. The chain has TRBV12-3 or TRBV12-4 and TRBJ2-6; no clear D gene. The germline V and J ends were trimmed by 8 bases and 0 bases, with 5 bases remaining between them. The CDR3 covers 13 residues. CDR3 bases: TGTGCCAGCCGGAACTCTGGGGCCAACGTCCTGACTTTC. Amino acids: CASRNSGANVLTF.

The V and J genes are TRBV6-5 and TRBJ2-5, with no clear D. Germline CDR1 is MNHEY and CDR2 is SVGAGI. CDR3 length equals 16 residues. V was pared by 2 bases and J by 1 base, with 14 bases between. In nucleotides, the CDR3 is TGTGCCAGCAGTTACGGCTCTCTATCCTCCCAAGAGACCCAGTACTTC. This gives the protein CASSYGSLSSQETQYF.

This clonotype was counted at least ten times. The V call is TRBV20-1, the J call TRBJ1-6, with D maybe TRBD1 (5 bases). Trimming left V 6 bases short and J 5 bases short, with 8 bases between. Germline V gene sequence: CDR1 DFQATT, CDR2 SNEGSKA (reference sequence). This CDR3 has 12 residues. CDR3 protein: CSAAGNNSPLHF. For the CDR3, the DNA is TGCAGTGCCGCAGGGAATAATTCACCCCTCCACTTT.

This sequence joins TRBV7-9 and TRBJ2-7; 9 bases map to TRBD2. J was trimmed by 1 base and V by 3 bases; bases with no gene match: 4. CDR1 and CDR2 (germline): SEHNR, FQNEAQ (reference sequence). The length of the CDR3 is 15 residues. CDR3 in DNA: TGTGCCAGCAGCTTGGGGACTAGCAATTCCTACGAGCAGTACTTC. This encodes CASSLGTSNSYEQYF.

In its sample, this clonotype was seen many times. The CDR3 sequence is CASSPWDRGYYGYTF. CDR3 coding DNA: TGTGCCAGTTCACCTTGGGACAGAGGCTATTATGGCTACACCTTC. The chain has TRBV19 and TRBJ1-2; 7 nucleotides line up with TRBD1. CDR3 length equals 15 residues. V lost 8 bases and J lost 5; bases outside the gene matches: 14. Germline lookup yields CDR1 LNHDA and CDR2 SQIVND (reference sequence). Variable domain in full (rest from reference TRBV19 and TRBJ1-2): DGGITQSPKYLFRKEGQNVTLSCEQNLNHDAMYWYRQDPGQGLRLIYYSQIVNDFQKGDIAEGYSVSREKKESFPLTVTSAQKNPTAFYLCASSPWDRGYYGYTFGSGTRLTVV.

The sample holds many counts of this clonotype. The rearrangement links TRBV27 to TRBJ2-5, with D tentatively TRBD1 or TRBD2 (5 bases each). With 8 bases removed from V and 1 base from J, the gap between germline ends came to 17 bases. The CDR3 length is 15 residues. CDR1 and CDR2 from the germline V gene are MNHEY and SMNVEV (reference sequence). CDR3 coding DNA: TGTGCCAGCGCAAGACGGGGCACATCCCAAGAGACCCAGTACTTC. Translation: CASARRGTSQETQYF.

The chain links TRBV11-2 to TRBJ2-3, with 8 bases fitting TRBD2. Germline assignment: CDR1 SGHAT and CDR2 FQNNGV. Germline trimming cut 0 bases from V and 5 bases from J; bases unmatched to any gene: 4. The CDR3 totals 15 residues. This chain's CDR3 is CASSLEGTRGDTQYF. The CDR3 DNA reads TGTGCCAGCAGCTTAGAGGGGACTAGGGGAGATACGCAGTATTTT. The full variable domain, rest sourced from reference TRBV11-2 and TRBJ2-3, is EAGVAQSPRYKIIEKRQSVAFWCNPISGHATLYWYQQILGQGPKLLIQFQNNGVVDDSQLPKDRFSAERLKGVDSTLKIQPAKLEDSAVYLCASSLEGTRGDTQYFGPGTRLTVL.

The V gene is TRBV6-2 or TRBV6-3, the J gene TRBJ1-3; D is ambiguous. Trimming removed 5 bases from V and 0 bases from J, with 8 bases in between. This CDR3 has 14 amino acids. The germline V gene has CDR1 MNHEY and CDR2 SVGEGT. This CDR3 reads CASSTPGSGNTIYF. The CDR3 DNA reads as TGTGCCAGCAGTACCCCGGGCTCTGGAAACACCATATATTTT.

This clonotype was seen many times. The chain has TRBV20-1 and TRBJ2-7, with D uncertain. Deletions cut 6 bases from V and 1 base from J, with 13 bases between. The germline V gene encodes CDR1 DFQATT and CDR2 SNEGSKA (reference sequence). This CDR3 has 13 amino acids. The CDR3 is CSAPIGQSYEQYF. The CDR3 nucleotides are TGCAGTGCCCCCATAGGCCAATCCTACGAGCAGTACTTC.

V and J are TRBV3-1 and TRBJ1-1; D not resolved. Looked up from germline, CDR1 is LGHDT and CDR2 is YNNKEL (reference sequence). The CDR3 runs to 13 residues. V was shortened by 10 bases and J by 6 bases, with 18 bases between the two germline ends. The CDR3 nucleotides read TGTGCCACCTCCGGAAGGAGAGAAGCTGAAGCTTTCTTT. Amino acids: CATSGRREAEAFF.

This clonotype was picked up many times. The chain uses TRBV6-1 and TRBJ2-2; D is uncertain. Germline assignment: CDR1 MNHNS and CDR2 SASEGT. The CDR3 runs 13 residues. The V gene lost 5 bases and the J gene lost 6 bases, with 10 bases spanning the gap. This chain's CDR3 is CASSRFTAGELFF. The CDR3 nucleotides are TGTGCCAGCAGTCGTTTCACGGCCGGGGAGCTGTTTTTT.

This clonotype came up many times. A much bigger clone sits one base away, suggesting this may be a read error. This is likely a read error, given that the CDR3 carries no conserved phenylalanine or tryptophan at its end. The rearrangement joins TRBV6-1 to TRBJ1-1; D call uncertain. Trimming removed 6 bases at V and 2 bases at J, with 4 bases between. This CDR3 contains 11 residues. Germline CDR1 is MNHNS and CDR2 is SASEGT. The CDR3 loop is CASSRNTEAFS. CDR3 DNA: TGTGCCAGCAGCCGTAACACTGAAGCTTTCTCT.